The 10 T cell receptor beta chains listed next were all sequenced from one sample in a study of blood T cell repertoires in COVID-19. Some clones are missing from TCRdb's copy, which holds only in-frame ones; the method was immunoSEQ multiplex PCR. This table has 100,000 to 150,000 clones, roughly 87% appearing once. Source material: peripheral blood. The source is an elderly woman with acute or convalescent COVID-19.

As regards this clone: At one boundary the junction diverges from the germline segment, which might be a read error. The rearrangement links TRBV7-7 to TRBJ2-3; TRBD1 aligns across 9 bases. Germline lookup yields CDR1 SSHAT and CDR2 FNYEAQ (reference sequence). This CDR3 region has 14 residues. The CDR3 nucleotides are TGTGCTAGCAGCCAGACAGGGGGTGAAGATACGCAGTATTTT. This gives the protein CASSQTGGEDTQYF.

This chain uses TRBV10-1 with TRBJ1-5; D possibly corresponds to TRBD1 (5 bases). CDR3 length: 14 amino acids. V lost 7 bases and J 0 bases, leaving 10 bases between the germline ends. The germline V gene has CDR1 WNHNN and CDR2 SYGVQD (reference sequence). CDR3 sequence reads: CASTRQISNQPQHF. For the CDR3, the DNA is TGCGCCAGCACAAGACAGATTAGCAATCAGCCCCAGCATTTT.

The chain is built from TRBV5-4 and TRBJ1-2; D is possibly TRBD1 (5 bases). CDR3 length: 13 amino acids. Trimming took off 1 base at V and 2 bases at J, with 6 bases between the two ends. CDR1 and CDR2 (germline): SGHNT, YYREEE (reference sequence). CDR3 nucleotides: TGTGCCAGCAGCTTGTGGGGCAACTATGGCTACACCTTC. It translates to CASSLWGNYGYTF. Full variable domain (rest looked up from reference TRBV5-4 and TRBJ1-2): ETGVTQSPTHLIKTRGQQVTLRCSSQSGHNTVSWYQQALGQGPQFIFQYYREEENGRGNFPPRFSGLQFPNYSSELNVNALELDDSALYLCASSLWGNYGYTFGSGTRLTVV.

The chain recombines TRBV18 with TRBJ2-6, with TRBD1 identical over 9 bases. V dropped 3 bases and J dropped 12; count of bases not matched to a gene: 6. The CDR3 runs 14 residues. Germline-derived CDR1 and CDR2 are KGHSH and LQKENI. The CDR3 sequence: CASSPGQGIGVLTF. The CDR3 DNA sequence: TGTGCCAGCTCACCGGGACAGGGTATAGGCGTCCTGACTTTC.

In its sample, this clone was seen once. The chain recombines TRBV29-1 with TRBJ2-5; unclear D gene. From germline, CDR1 is SQVTM and CDR2 ANQGSEA. The CDR3 is made up of 13 amino acids. V lost 4 bases and J lost 7, with 16 bases in between. CDR3 amino acids: CSVALRFSGTQYF. CDR3 nucleotides: TGCAGCGTTGCGTTGAGGTTTTCCGGGACCCAGTACTTC. The variable domain in full, with the rest retrieved from reference TRBV29-1 and TRBJ2-5, is SAVISQKPSRDICQRGTSLTIQCQVDSQVTMMFWYRQQPGQSLTLIATANQGSEATYESGFVIDKFPISRPNLTFSTLTVSNMSPEDSSIYLCSVALRFSGTQYFGPGTRLLVL.

The chain employs TRBV27 and TRBJ2-5; 11 nucleotides agree with TRBD2. Germline CDR1 reads MNHEY; CDR2 reads SMNVEV (reference sequence). Trimming took 4 bases from V and 5 from J; bases not matched to a gene: 9. This CDR3 has 16 residues. The CDR3 region has the DNA TGTGCCAGCAGTTCGCCTAGCGGGGGGCTCGGGGAGACCCAGTACTTC. Protein product: CASSSPSGGLGETQYF.

This clone was recorded only once. This chain connects TRBV7-9 to TRBJ1-6; possible D gene TRBD1, 6 bases. CDR1 and CDR2 from the germline V gene are SEHNR and FQNEAQ (reference sequence). The CDR3 is 16 residues long. The V end was cut by 2 bases, the J end by 8 bases, with 16 bases between. The CDR3, as DNA: TGTGCCAGCAGCTTACCGACAGGTCGCGGGCATTCACCCCTCCACTTT. This gives the protein CASSLPTGRGHSPLHF.

The chain has TRBV7-3 and TRBJ2-3; 11 nucleotides line up with TRBD2. Unmatched junction bases numbered 0, after V lost 3 bases and J lost 1 base. The CDR3 loop spans 15 amino acids. Germline V gene lookup returns CDR1 SGHTA and CDR2 FQGTGA. This CDR3 is CASSFSGGGTDTQYF. The CDR3 DNA reads as TGTGCCAGCAGCTTTAGCGGGGGGGGCACAGATACGCAGTATTTT.

V is TRBV2 and J is TRBJ2-1, with TRBD1 matching over 7 bases. Germline loops: CDR1 SNHLY, CDR2 FYNNEI. J lost 6 bases, V lost 6 bases, and 8 bases had no gene match. This CDR3 region has 14 residues. The CDR3 loop is CASRASGGSNEQFF. In DNA, the CDR3 is TGTGCCAGCAGAGCGTCAGGGGGTTCCAATGAGCAGTTCTTC. Full variable domain (rest looked up from reference TRBV2 and TRBJ2-1): EPEVTQTPSHQVTQMGQEVILRCVPISNHLYFYWYRQILGQKVEFLVSFYNNEISEKSEIFDDQFSVERPDGSNFTLKIRSTKLEDSAMYFCASRASGGSNEQFFGPGTRLTVL.

The chain links TRBV7-9 to TRBJ2-7, with 8 nucleotides matching TRBD2. The V gene end was trimmed by 1 base and the J gene end by 1 base; junction bases not matched to a gene: 3. The CDR3 totals 15 residues. Germline CDR1 SEHNR, CDR2 FQNEAQ (reference sequence). CDR3 sequence: CASSLVSGVSYEQYF. The CDR3 DNA reads TGTGCCAGCAGCTTAGTTAGCGGGGTATCCTACGAGCAGTACTTC.